This TCR beta chain was captured by sequencing in a study of shared clonotypes between healthy human individuals. Study-wide points: Sequencing depth was predicted to influence how clonotypes are shared among donors. Relative to clonotypes present in all four donors, those not shared had lower generation probabilities.

A note on this clone: The antigen is unknown.

When replicate PCRs were run on sorted subsets, they used around 0.2 ug DNA, roughly 30,000 T cell genomes. The table came from immunoSEQ multiplex PCR; TCRdb's copy has only in-frame clones and leaves some out. The sample consists of approximately 2.1 million clones, 85% to 95% of them appearing once. J lost 1 base, V lost 0 bases, and 8 bases had no gene match. Per germline, CDR1 SGHRS and CDR2 YFSETQ. The CDR3 is made up of 19 amino acids. The V call is TRBV5-1, the J call TRBJ2-6; 9 nucleotides match TRBD1. This sequence originates from a man aged 18 to 30 in good health. Some clones in this sample may be carry-over from other donors' samples. Sequenced sample: naive CD4+ T cells from PBMCs. The subset denotes: CD45RA+ positively selected. CDR3 residues: CASSLGYRTGASGANVLTF. CDR3 nucleotide sequence: TGCGCCAGCAGCTTGGGTTACAGGACAGGGGCTTCTGGGGCCAACGTCCTGACTTTC.